This record concerns one T cell receptor (beta chain) sequence. This record comes from a study of blood T cell repertoires in COVID-19. Sequenced by immunoSEQ multiplex PCR; TCRdb stores in-frame clones only, minus some. Among 650,000 to 800,000 clones listed, about 87% were seen once. Between the trimmed V and J ends, which lost 3 bases and 4 bases, there was a span of 15 bases. Germline V gene sequence: CDR1 SQVTM, CDR2 ANQGSEA. The CDR3 consists of 14 residues. This sequence originates from a young woman with acute or convalescent COVID-19. V and J are TRBV29-1 and TRBJ1-2, with D possibly TRBD1 on 5 matching bases. The sample taken for sequencing was peripheral blood. The CDR3 DNA follows: TGCAGCGTTGAGTATCGACAGCCTCTCTATGGCTACACCTTC. Encoded protein: CSVEYRQPLYGYTF.